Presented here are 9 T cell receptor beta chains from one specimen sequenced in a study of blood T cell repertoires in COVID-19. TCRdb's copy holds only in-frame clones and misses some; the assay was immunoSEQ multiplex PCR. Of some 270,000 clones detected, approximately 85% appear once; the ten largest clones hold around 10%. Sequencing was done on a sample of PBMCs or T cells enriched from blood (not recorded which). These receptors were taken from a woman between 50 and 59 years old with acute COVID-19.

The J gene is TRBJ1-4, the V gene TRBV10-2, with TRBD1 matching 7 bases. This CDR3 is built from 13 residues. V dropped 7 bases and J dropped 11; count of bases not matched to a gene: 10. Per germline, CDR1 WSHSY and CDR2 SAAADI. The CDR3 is CASTGQSEGKLFF. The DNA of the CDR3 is TGCGCCAGCACGGGACAGTCGGAGGGGAAACTGTTTTTT.

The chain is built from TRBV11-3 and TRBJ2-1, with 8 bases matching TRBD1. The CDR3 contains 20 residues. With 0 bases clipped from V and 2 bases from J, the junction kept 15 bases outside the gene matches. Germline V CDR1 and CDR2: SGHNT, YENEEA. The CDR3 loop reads CASSLDSPDTGQGAYNEQFF. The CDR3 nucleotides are TGTGCCAGCAGCTTAGATAGTCCCGATACCGGACAGGGAGCCTACAATGAGCAGTTCTTC. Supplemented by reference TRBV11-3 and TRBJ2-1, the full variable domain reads EAGVVQSPRYKIIEKKQPVAFWCNPISGHNTLYWYLQNLGQGPELLIRYENEEAVDDSQLPKDRFSAERLKGVDSTLKIQPAELGDSAVYLCASSLDSPDTGQGAYNEQFFGPGTRLTVL.

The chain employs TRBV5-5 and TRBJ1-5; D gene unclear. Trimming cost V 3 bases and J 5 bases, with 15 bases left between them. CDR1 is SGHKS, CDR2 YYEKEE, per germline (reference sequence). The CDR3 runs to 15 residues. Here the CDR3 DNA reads TGTGCCAGCAGCTCCTGGGTAGTGCGGGATCAGCCCCAGCATTTT. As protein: CASSSWVVRDQPQHF.

This CDR3 reads CASSRLAGYNTGELFF. CDR3 DNA sequence: TGTGCCAGCTCCAGACTAGCGGGGTACAACACCGGGGAGCTGTTTTTT. J is TRBJ2-2 and V is TRBV6-4; the match to TRBD2 covers 11 bases. Per germline, CDR1 MRHNA and CDR2 SNTAGT. The CDR3 is 16 amino acids. Unmatched junction bases numbered 7, after V lost 8 bases and J lost 2 bases.

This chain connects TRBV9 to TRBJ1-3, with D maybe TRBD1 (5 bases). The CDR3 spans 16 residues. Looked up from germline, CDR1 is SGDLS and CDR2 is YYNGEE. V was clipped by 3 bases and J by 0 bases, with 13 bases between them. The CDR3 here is CASSGWGGPSGNTIYF. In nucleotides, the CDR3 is TGTGCCAGCAGCGGTTGGGGCGGCCCCTCTGGAAACACCATATATTTT.

DNA for the CDR3: TGTGCCAGCAGCGTAGAAGCGGGGGGCCACACAGATACGCAGTATTTT. Translation: CASSVEAGGHTDTQYF. This chain connects TRBV9 to TRBJ2-3; 9 nucleotides align to TRBD2. Germline values: CDR1 SGDLS, CDR2 YYNGEE. The J segment lost 2 bases and the V segment lost 0 bases, leaving 4 bases of the junction unmatched. The length of the CDR3 is 16 residues. The variable domain in full, with the rest retrieved from reference TRBV9 and TRBJ2-3, is DSGVTQTPKHLITATGQRVTLRCSPRSGDLSVYWYQQSLDQGLQFLIQYYNGEERAKGNILERFSAQQFPDLHSELNLSSLELGDSALYFCASSVEAGGHTDTQYFGPGTRLTVL.

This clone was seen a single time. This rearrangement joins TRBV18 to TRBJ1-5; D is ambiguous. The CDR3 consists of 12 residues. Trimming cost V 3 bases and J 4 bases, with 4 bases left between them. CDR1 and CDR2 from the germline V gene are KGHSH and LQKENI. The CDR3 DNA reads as TGTGCCAGCTCACCCACTAATCAGCCCCAGCATTTT. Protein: CASSPTNQPQHF. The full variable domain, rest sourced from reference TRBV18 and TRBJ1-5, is NAGVMQNPRHLVRRRGQEARLRCSPMKGHSHVYWYRQLPEEGLKFMVYLQKENIIDESGMPKERFSAEFPKEGPSILRIQQVVRGDSAAYFCASSPTNQPQHFGDGTRLSIL.

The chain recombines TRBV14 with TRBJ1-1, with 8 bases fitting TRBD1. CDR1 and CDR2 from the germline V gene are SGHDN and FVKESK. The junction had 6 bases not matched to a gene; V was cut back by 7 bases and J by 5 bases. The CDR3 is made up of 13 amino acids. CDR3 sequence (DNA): TGTGCCAGCACCCGGACAGGGTCTACTGAAGCTTTCTTT. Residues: CASTRTGSTEAFF.

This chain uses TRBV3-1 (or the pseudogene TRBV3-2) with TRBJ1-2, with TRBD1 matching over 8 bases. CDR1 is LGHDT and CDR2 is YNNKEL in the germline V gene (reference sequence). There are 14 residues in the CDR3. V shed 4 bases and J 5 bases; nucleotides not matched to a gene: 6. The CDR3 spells CASSPGTGLYGYTF. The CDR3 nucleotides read TGTGCCAGCAGCCCCGGGACAGGACTTTATGGCTACACCTTC.